Listed here is a single T cell receptor beta chain. This clone's antigen is unknown. Per-base quality was not reported, and no clone a single base away is much larger than it. The cohort consisted of approximately 690 healthy bone marrow donors. Cohort members were all nominally healthy when sampled, although unrecorded immune exposures were likely present. The donor was CMV seropositive and was included in the group of 250 to 300 seropositive cohort members. A peripheral blood sample was provided by each donor, and peripheral blood mononuclear cells were used for TCR beta sequencing. The Qiagen DNeasy Blood Extraction Kit was used to extract genomic DNA from the blood cell samples. This sample was included in a study of cytomegalovirus exposure and HLA in healthy donors (dated by TCRdb to the late 2010s). A note on the overall study: According to an earlier analysis of around 600 of the donors, about 179 million T cells yielded over 90 million unique TCR beta sequences and approximately 300 Gb of sequence data. In a later analysis, previously published TCR beta repertoires from roughly 710 donors were re-analyzed and high-resolution HLA genotyping was added so that TCR occurrence patterns could be studied. All discovery cohort repertoires had been generated using a single sequencing platform. The genetic ancestry cluster associated with self-reported Caucasian donors included about four fifths of the roughly 400 genotyped donors. HLA typing included class I and class II loci at four-digit resolution. An earlier analysis of fewer than 700 of the donors applied high-throughput TCR beta sequencing to assess whether each TCR beta V gene segment acted as functional or pseudogenic. Rather than using new phenotypic data, the later analysis identified candidate immune exposures from TCR beta sequences and from how often those sequences occurred across donors. To predict cytomegalovirus infection status, the study brought together high-throughput TCR immunosequencing, statistical association of individual TCRs with disease status, and machine learning. Alongside the repertoire data, information on donor age, sex, ethnicity and CMV serostatus was compiled. The study used immunosequencing to profile the T cell repertoires of 666 subjects and linked those repertoires to cytomegalovirus serostatus. Among approximately 370 genotyped donors of the cohort, an average of roughly 230,000 unique TCR beta nucleotide sequences was sequenced per donor, of which about 19% were non-productive. An early release covering roughly 600 HLA-typed donors comprised around 300 gigabases of sequencing data and around 85 million unique TCR sequences. In a later genetic analysis, genome-wide SNP genotypes for about three fifths of the 666 donors were used, and that subset was treated as a discovery cohort. Roughly 5 DR-DQ haplotypes were handled as single units for association and clustering, since linkage in the cohort was strong. The study was designed to test whether signatures of past pathogen exposure could be identified by cataloging public T cell receptors. Typing coverage differed by locus: A, B, C, DRB1 and DQB1 were typed in about 620-640 donors, DQA1 in about 550, DPA1 in around 600, and DPB1 in 450 to 480. A separate validation cohort of some 130 different subjects was used in addition to the roughly 620-subject first cohort. Overall study outcomes, separate from this receptor: The cohort was sequenced for TCR beta chains only, and without alpha or paired-chain data the features that could be detected were limited. Because HLA typing was missing for some donors at each locus, association tests included only the typed subset. In a later analysis, the rate of TCR association differed among HLA loci, with DRB1 alleles having the most associated TCRs and HLA-C alleles having the fewest. A further reported finding was that TCR beta sequences accurately predicted the HLA-A and HLA-B alleles for most subjects in the first cohort. A few of the identified cytomegalovirus-associated TCR beta chains were confirmed in vitro to be specific for cytomegalovirus antigens. Broadly in line with IMGT annotations, most TCR beta V segments showed up in productive rearrangements about 90% or about 30% of the time in an earlier analysis of several hundred of the donors. A cluster of highly shared sequence variants was judged likely to be a technical artifact of the sequencing pipeline. A later genetic analysis reported fewer N-insertions in productive TCRs among donors in an Asian-associated ancestry cluster than the roughly 620-donor mean. Most TCR sequences were seen in very few donors, while some public TCRs were found in many individuals. Because counts were too low, about 17 rarely observed V segments, including chromosome 9 orphons, were excluded from the earlier analysis of 587 of the donors. Most CMV-associated TCR beta chains appeared to be HLA-restricted in a later analysis, and the HLA associations seemed to be driven largely by CMV exposure. Strong co-occurrence of HLA alleles, especially DR and DQ, made assigning TCR associations to individual alleles difficult. Some IMGT-functional V segments, including TRBV6-2 and TRBV6-3, could not be distinguished by the 87-base-pair reads and were therefore excluded. In a later analysis, some 17,000 TCR beta sequences were associated with specific HLA alleles at a false discovery rate of 0.05. Linkage disequilibrium might explain the correlated functional status among segregating V segments, but an unknown experimental factor could not be excluded. In a later analysis, HLA-associated TCR beta chains showed more clonal expansion and lower generation probabilities than non-associated chains that were equally common. The authors suggested that the approach could potentially be extended to other disease states and immunological phenotypes. Immune exposure information for the cohort was limited to CMV serostatus. The study listed approximately 150 TCR beta chains as associated with cytomegalovirus. Sequencing depth was assumed to be roughly uniform across donors in the presence/absence analyses, though that assumption may not hold. A later genetic analysis associated a missense DCLRE1C variant with V-gene and J-gene trimming of TCR beta chains, and an independent cohort replicated the association. The classifier was reported to diagnose cytomegalovirus status with high specificity and sensitivity in both the original and validation cohorts. In a later analysis, several top co-occurrence clusters were reported to appear linked to parvovirus B19, influenza, CMV and Epstein-Barr virus.

The germline ends are 15 bases apart after V is trimmed by 1 base and J by 6 bases. The CDR3, cysteine through phenylalanine, is 15 amino acids long. Kept here is only the CDR3 DNA, which spans 45 bases and is read in frame from base 1. CDR1 and CDR2 are drawn from the germline V gene (reference sequence): LNHDA, SQIVND. The method behind the library was the immunoSEQ multiplex PCR assay. The multiplex PCR relied on a mix of 60 forward primers for TCR Vbeta segments and 13 reverse primers for TCR Jbeta segments. The CDR3 region of rearranged TCR beta genes was amplified from genomic DNA with a multiplex PCR assay. Amplified TCR beta libraries were sequenced as 87-base-pair reads on the Illumina HiSeq System. The source study handled its data this way. In a later analysis, tens of millions of unique TCR beta chains were counted across the 650 to 700 repertoires, and some 10 million of these chains were shared by at least two donors. A nearest-neighbor algorithm error-corrected the raw reads and collapsed the reads into unique sequences, merging closely related sequences to remove PCR and sequencing errors. CDR3 sequences were aligned to IMGT reference sequences to assign V, D and J gene segments. For a sequence to be retained, at least a six-nucleotide match to both a V gene segment and a J gene segment was required. A rearrangement counted as productive if the CDR3 had no stop codons and remained in frame with V and J, and every other rearrangement counted as non-productive. Following IMGT convention, CDR3 was defined as the stretch from the second conserved V-encoded cysteine up to the conserved J-encoded phenylalanine. The earlier analysis of about 570 of the donors excluded any sequence lacking an unambiguous match to a single V gene segment. In an earlier analysis of 587 of the donors, V segments were called functional above 56.7% productive rearrangements and were called segregating when the between-donor standard deviation exceeded 5%. To diagnose cytomegalovirus status from the catalog of TCR beta chain sequences, a statistical classification framework was built. A later analysis assigned V and J genes by comparing TCR nucleotide sequences with IMGT/GENE-DB human TR gene sequences. In a later analysis, CDR3 sequences and most-parsimonious VDJ recombination scenarios were assigned using the TCRdist pipeline. In a later analysis, every TCR beta chain was defined by the combination of its CDR3 amino acid sequence and its V-gene family, and reads without a unique V-gene family were dropped. A later analysis removed 550 to 700 highly shared, low-generation-probability nucleotide sequences to deal with suspected cross-contamination and a sequencing artifact. For each public chain, a later analysis derived a clonal expansion index from normalized ranks of inferred template counts within each repertoire. Generation probabilities in a later analysis came from a VDJ recombination model fitted to out-of-frame rearrangements, and those results were checked against IGoR. In a later analysis, TCR-TCR, TCR-HLA and TCR-CMV co-occurrence was scored with hypergeometric tests, and a repertoire-size bias correction was applied to TCR pairs. In a later analysis, false discovery rates were estimated by permuting HLA or CMV assignments 20 times. A later analysis grouped co-occurring TCRs with DBSCAN, adding TCRdist sequence similarity when clustering within HLA-allele-positive subsets. Repertoires with fewer than 30,000 or more than 120,000 public chains were left out of co-occurrence clustering, as were a handful of repertoires with anomalous nucleotide sharing. TCRdb took over this immuneACCESS table, retaining in-frame rearrangements with V and J assigned. Such tables are incomplete; in checked studies, under half of the missing clones stem from an unresolved V gene, and the remainder is unexplained. V and J calls and clone size are those listed in that table; D and trimming were worked out from the DNA. The sample data list about 190,000 clones, and 80% of these were observed just once. Approximately 6.3% of the sample comes from the top ten.

Specimen: PBMCs. The chain uses TRBV19 and TRBJ1-2; TRBD1 is a possible D gene, resting on 6 matching bases. The sequence was obtained from a man in his forties or fifties in good health and CMV-seropositive. CDR3 sequence: CASSIARDRGNGYTF. The nucleotide sequence is given as TGTGCCAGTAGTATAGCCCGGGATAGGGGGAATGGCTACACCTTC.